This TCR beta chain is drawn from a study of T-cell memory formation after mild COVID-19. TCRdb re-derived calls from the 5' RACE reads in MiXCR, one entry per CDR3 protein. The repertoire has about 110,000 distinct CDR3 sequences, around 15% of them found once; the top ten carry 28%. This CDR3 spans 16 amino acids. Germline values: CDR1 SGHDT, CDR2 YYEEEE. The V end was cut by 0 bases, the J end by 5 bases, with 17 bases between. Sequenced input: PBMCs or a T cell subset sorted from them (not recorded which). The chain couples TRBV5-6 to TRBJ1-1; D uncertain. The sequence was obtained from an adult woman who had mild COVID-19 (a few samples of this study predate the infection). Cell type and time point are not known. CDR3 loop: CASSLAVRGVRTEAFF. The CDR3 coding sequence is TGTGCCAGCAGCTTGGCTGTGCGGGGAGTGAGAACTGAAGCTTTCTTT.